One sample yielded the 11 T cell receptor beta chains listed below, sequenced in a study of STAT5B mutations in CD4+ large granular lymphocyte leukemia (dated 2022 in TCRdb). The library was made by the immunoSEQ multiplex PCR assay. Imported from immuneACCESS, the table was reduced by TCRdb to in-frame sequences with V and J called. These copies leave out some clones; in studies compared against another copy, an unresolved V gene accounts for under half, and the cause of the remainder is not known. For this sample the table gives 30,000 to 40,000 clones, of which about 80% were detected only once. Around 0.5% of the sample belongs to the ten largest clones. The sequenced material came from CD4+ T cells from blood buffy coats. Every receptor here comes from a human donor in good health.

The V and J genes are TRBV9 and TRBJ1-3; D perhaps matches TRBD1 (5 bases). V shed 3 bases and J shed 0 bases, with 10 bases lying between them. This CDR3 comprises 15 residues. In germline, CDR1 is SGDLS, CDR2 YYNGEE. In DNA, the CDR3 is TGTGCCAGCAGCGCGTCGACAGCCTCTGGAAACACCATATATTTT. Its protein product is CASSASTASGNTIYF.

This clone was counted only a few times. The chain employs TRBV12-5 and TRBJ1-1; D not certain. The V end lost 6 bases, the J end lost 8 bases, and 19 bases lay between the germline ends. In germline, CDR1 is LGHNT, CDR2 FRNRAP. The CDR3 is 14 residues long. The CDR3 here is CASGPVGGLLEAFF. In DNA form, the CDR3 reads TGTGCTAGTGGCCCCGTAGGTGGCCTTTTAGAAGCTTTCTTT.

This rearrangement joins TRBV5-4 to TRBJ1-3; weak D call: TRBD1 (6 bases). The CDR3 consists of 16 residues. Germline CDR1 reads SGHNT; CDR2 reads YYREEE (reference sequence). The V gene lost 4 bases and the J gene lost 1 base, with 15 bases spanning the gap. The CDR3 region is CASSRPIGTSGNTIYF. The CDR3 DNA is TGTGCCAGCAGCCGGCCGATAGGGACATCTGGAAACACCATATATTTT.

This chain joins TRBV2 and TRBJ2-5; D remains ambiguous. V lost 2 bases, J lost 0 bases, and 13 bases lay in between. The CDR3 has 16 residues. Per germline, CDR1 SNHLY and CDR2 FYNNEI. CDR3 in amino acids: CASSEYLGGYQETQYF. The CDR3 region has the DNA TGTGCCAGCAGTGAATACTTGGGTGGGTACCAAGAGACCCAGTACTTC.

The rearrangement links TRBV19 to TRBJ1-2; TRBD1 matches at 7 bases. The germline CDR1 and CDR2 sequences are LNHDA and SQIVND (reference sequence). The V and J ends lost 4 bases and 1 base, in that order; junction bases with no gene match: 6. The CDR3 runs to 15 residues. The CDR3: CASSKGTDLNYGYTF. DNA of the CDR3: TGTGCCAGTAGTAAAGGGACAGACCTTAACTATGGCTACACCTTC.

The chain has TRBV11-3 and TRBJ2-2; D remains ambiguous. The CDR3 totals 15 residues. The germline V gene encodes CDR1 SGHNT and CDR2 YENEEA. V was shortened by 4 bases and J by 1 base, with 10 bases between the two germline ends. In DNA, the CDR3 is TGTGCCAGCAGCTCACGGACCCTGAACACCGGGGAGCTGTTTTTT. The encoded protein is CASSSRTLNTGELFF.

The J gene is TRBJ1-5, the V gene TRBV4-1; perhaps TRBD1 as D (6 bases). Deletions cut 3 bases from V and 4 bases from J, with 13 bases between. The CDR3 contains 15 residues. CDR1 and CDR2 from the germline V gene are MGHRA and YSYEKL. Here the CDR3 DNA reads TGCGCCAGCAGCCAGGCCGACAGGCTTAATCAGCCCCAGCATTTT. Translation gives CASSQADRLNQPQHF.

V is TRBV6-6 and J is TRBJ2-7; 9 nucleotides align to TRBD2. V trimming: 6 bases; J trimming: 2 bases; junction bases outside the gene matches: 2. The CDR3 length is 13 residues. Germline CDR1 reads MNHNY; CDR2 reads SVGAGI (reference sequence). The CDR3 is CASRAGGPYEQYF. CDR3 in DNA: TGTGCCAGCAGAGCGGGGGGCCCCTACGAGCAGTACTTC.

The chain is built from TRBV19 and TRBJ1-4, with no clear D. There are 13 residues in the CDR3. Between the trimmed V and J ends, which lost 4 bases and 3 bases, there was a span of 6 bases. CDR1 is LNHDA, CDR2 SQIVND, per germline (reference sequence). In nucleotides, the CDR3 is TGTGCCAGTAGTAGCCAGCCTAATGAAAAACTGTTTTTT. The encoded protein is CASSSQPNEKLFF. The complete variable domain, with remaining parts taken from reference TRBV19 and TRBJ1-4, reads DGGITQSPKYLFRKEGQNVTLSCEQNLNHDAMYWYRQDPGQGLRLIYYSQIVNDFQKGDIAEGYSVSREKKESFPLTVTSAQKNPTAFYLCASSSQPNEKLFFGSGTQLSVL.

This clone was seen only once. CDR3 bases: TGTGCCAGCAGCTTAGAGGTTGGCGAGCAGTACTTC. It translates to CASSLEVGEQYF. The V call is TRBV7-9, the J call TRBJ2-7; D unclear. The CDR3 totals 12 residues. The V gene's germline CDR1 is SEHNR and CDR2 FQNEAQ (reference sequence). Trimming removed 1 base from V and 6 bases from J, with 7 bases in between. Full variable domain (rest looked up from reference TRBV7-9 and TRBJ2-7): DTGVSQNPRHKITKRGQNVTFRCDPISEHNRLYWYRQTLGQGPEFLTYFQNEAQLEKSRLLSDRFSAERPKGSFSTLEIQRTEQGDSAMYLCASSLEVGEQYFGPGTRLTVT.

The V and J genes are TRBV7-2 and TRBJ1-2; 7 bases are a match to TRBD1. Trimming removed 5 bases from V and 4 bases from J; junction bases left unmatched: 13. Per germline, CDR1 SGHTA and CDR2 FQGNSA. The CDR3 length is 16 residues. The CDR3: CASSPGTVSLIYGYTF. The CDR3 nucleotides read TGTGCCAGCAGCCCAGGGACAGTATCACTCATCTATGGCTACACCTTC.